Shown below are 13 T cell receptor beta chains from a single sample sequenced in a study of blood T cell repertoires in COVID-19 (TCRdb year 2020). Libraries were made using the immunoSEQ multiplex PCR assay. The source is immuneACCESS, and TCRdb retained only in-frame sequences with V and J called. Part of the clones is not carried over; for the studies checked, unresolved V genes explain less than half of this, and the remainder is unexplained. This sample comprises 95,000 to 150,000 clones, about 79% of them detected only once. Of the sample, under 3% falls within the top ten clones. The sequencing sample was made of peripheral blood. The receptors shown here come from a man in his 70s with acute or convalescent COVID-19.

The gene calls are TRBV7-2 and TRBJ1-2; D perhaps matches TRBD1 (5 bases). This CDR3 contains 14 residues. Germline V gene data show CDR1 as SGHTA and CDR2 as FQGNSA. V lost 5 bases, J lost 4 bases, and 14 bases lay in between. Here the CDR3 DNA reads TGTGCCAGCAGCCCAATCGGACAACCCTATGGCTACACCTTC. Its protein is CASSPIGQPYGYTF.

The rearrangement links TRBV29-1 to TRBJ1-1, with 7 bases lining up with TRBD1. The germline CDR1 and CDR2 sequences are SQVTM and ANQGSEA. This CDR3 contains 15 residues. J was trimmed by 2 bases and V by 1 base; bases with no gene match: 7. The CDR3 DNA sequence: TGCAGCGTTGAAGGCCAAGGGGGCGCAAACACTGAAGCTTTCTTT. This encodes CSVEGQGGANTEAFF.

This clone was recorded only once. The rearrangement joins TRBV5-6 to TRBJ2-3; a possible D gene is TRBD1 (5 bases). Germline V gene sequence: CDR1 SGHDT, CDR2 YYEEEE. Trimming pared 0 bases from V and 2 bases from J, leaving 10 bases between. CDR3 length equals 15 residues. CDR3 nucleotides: TGTGCCAGCAGCTTGGGGTCAGGGATCACAGATACGCAGTATTTT. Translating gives CASSLGSGITDTQYF.

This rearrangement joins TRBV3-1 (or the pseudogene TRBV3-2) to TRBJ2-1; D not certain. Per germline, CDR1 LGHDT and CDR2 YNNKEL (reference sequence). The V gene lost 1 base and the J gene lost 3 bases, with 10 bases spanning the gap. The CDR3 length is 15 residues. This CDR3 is CASSQATVIYNEQFF. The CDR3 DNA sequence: TGTGCCAGCAGCCAAGCAACAGTCATCTACAATGAGCAGTTCTTC.

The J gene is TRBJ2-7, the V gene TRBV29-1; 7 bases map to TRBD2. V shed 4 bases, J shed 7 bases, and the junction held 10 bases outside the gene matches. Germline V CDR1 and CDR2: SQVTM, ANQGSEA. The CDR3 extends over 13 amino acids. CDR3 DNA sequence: TGCAGCGTTGGATCCGGACTAGTGGGAGAGCAGTACTTC. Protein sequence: CSVGSGLVGEQYF.

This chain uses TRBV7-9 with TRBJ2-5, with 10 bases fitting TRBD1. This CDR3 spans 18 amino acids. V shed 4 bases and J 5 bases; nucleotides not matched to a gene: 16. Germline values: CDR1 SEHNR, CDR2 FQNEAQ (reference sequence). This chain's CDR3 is CASSSILTGGVVRETQYF. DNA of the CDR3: TGTGCCAGCAGCTCAATACTGACAGGGGGCGTAGTAAGGGAGACCCAGTACTTC.

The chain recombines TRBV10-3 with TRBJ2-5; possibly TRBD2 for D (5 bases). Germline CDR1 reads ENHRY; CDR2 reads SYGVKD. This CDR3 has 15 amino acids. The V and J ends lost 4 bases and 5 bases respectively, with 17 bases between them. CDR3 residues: CAISGRSGIGETQYF. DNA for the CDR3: TGTGCCATCAGTGGGAGGAGTGGAATCGGCGAGACCCAGTACTTC.

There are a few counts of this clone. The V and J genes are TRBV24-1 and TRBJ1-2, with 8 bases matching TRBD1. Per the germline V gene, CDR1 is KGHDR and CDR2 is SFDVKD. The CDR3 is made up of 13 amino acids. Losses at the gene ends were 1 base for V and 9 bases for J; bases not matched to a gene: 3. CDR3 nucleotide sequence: TGTGCCACCAGTGATTTACAGGGGGGGAGCTACACCTTC. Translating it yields CATSDLQGGSYTF.

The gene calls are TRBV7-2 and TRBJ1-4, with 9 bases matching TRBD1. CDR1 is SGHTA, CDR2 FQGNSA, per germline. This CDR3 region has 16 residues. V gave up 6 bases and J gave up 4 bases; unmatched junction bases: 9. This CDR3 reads CASSQRTGVFNEKLFF. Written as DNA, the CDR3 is TGTGCCAGCAGTCAGAGGACAGGGGTGTTTAATGAAAAACTGTTTTTT.

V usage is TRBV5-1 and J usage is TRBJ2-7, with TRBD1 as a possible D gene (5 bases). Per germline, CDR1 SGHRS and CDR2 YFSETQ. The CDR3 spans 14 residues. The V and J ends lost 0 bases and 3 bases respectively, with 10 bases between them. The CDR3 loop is CASSLGWQGYEQYF. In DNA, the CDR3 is TGCGCCAGCAGCTTGGGTTGGCAGGGCTACGAGCAGTACTTC.

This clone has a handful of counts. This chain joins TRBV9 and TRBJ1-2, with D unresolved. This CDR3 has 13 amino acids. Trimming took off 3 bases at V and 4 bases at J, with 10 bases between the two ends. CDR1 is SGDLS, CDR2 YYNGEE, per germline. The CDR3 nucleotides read TGTGCCAGCAGCGCAGCGGGCCGCTATGGCTACACCTTC. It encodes CASSAAGRYGYTF.

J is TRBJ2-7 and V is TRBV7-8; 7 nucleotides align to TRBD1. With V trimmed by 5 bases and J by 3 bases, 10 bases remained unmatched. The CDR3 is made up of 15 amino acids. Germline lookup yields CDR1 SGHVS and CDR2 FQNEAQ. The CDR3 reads CASSRDRDSFYEQYF. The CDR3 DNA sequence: TGTGCCAGCAGCCGCGACAGGGATTCATTCTACGAGCAGTACTTC.

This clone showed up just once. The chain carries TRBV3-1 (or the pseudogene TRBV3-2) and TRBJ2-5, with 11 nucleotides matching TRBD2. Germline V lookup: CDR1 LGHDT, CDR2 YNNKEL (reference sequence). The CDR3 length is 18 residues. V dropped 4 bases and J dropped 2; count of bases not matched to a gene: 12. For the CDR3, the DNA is TGTGCCAGCAGCCCCCTTAACCTAGCGGGGGGCTCACAAGAGACCCAGTACTTC. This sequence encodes CASSPLNLAGGSQETQYF.